One and the same sample provided the 28 T cell receptor beta chains below, sequenced in a study of blood T cell repertoires in COVID-19. Data came from immunoSEQ multiplex PCR; TCRdb stores just in-frame clones and leaves some out. The repertoire holds some 220,000 clones, with 84% as singletons. Sequenced: peripheral blood. Receptor source: a woman aged 60-75 years who had recovered from COVID-19.

V is TRBV21-1 and J is TRBJ2-5; the table names TRBD1, a call not compared with the DNA. TRBV21-1 is tagged as a pseudogene. This CDR3 comprises 13 residues. In DNA, the CDR3 is TGTGCCAGCATCTCGGCAGGCTTCCTGACCCAGTACTTC. Amino acids: CASISAGFLTQYF.

This clone was detected a few times. For the CDR3, the DNA is TGCGCCAGCAGCCAATCTTTGGGACTGACGAACACTGAAGCTTTCTTT. Translated: CASSQSLGLTNTEAFF. The chain employs TRBV4-1 and TRBJ1-1; a weak D match, TRBD1 (5 bases). CDR3 length: 16 residues. From germline, CDR1 is MGHRA and CDR2 YSYEKL. V gave up 2 bases and J gave up 1 base, with 14 bases separating them.

The chain is built from TRBV7-8 and TRBJ2-7, with a weak D call TRBD2 (7 bases). CDR3 size: 15 residues. With 0 bases removed from V and 2 bases from J, the gap between germline ends came to 11 bases. Germline V gives CDR1 SGHVS, CDR2 FQNEAQ. The CDR3 bases are TGTGCCAGCAGCTTAGCGGGGGGGCAAACCTACGAGCAGTACTTC. Translation gives CASSLAGGQTYEQYF.

V is TRBV4-2 and J is TRBJ1-2; the match to TRBD1 covers 7 bases. Germline CDR1 LGHNA, CDR2 YNFKEQ. The CDR3 spans 13 residues. Trimming at V came to 0 bases and at J to 12 bases, leaving 7 bases not matched to a gene. Here the CDR3 reads CASSQDWEQGNTF. The CDR3 region has the DNA TGTGCCAGCAGCCAAGATTGGGAACAGGGGAACACCTTC.

The J gene is TRBJ1-4, the V gene TRBV15; D gene unclear. This CDR3 has 14 amino acids. The V gene lost 1 base and the J gene lost 4 bases, with 7 bases spanning the gap. CDR1 is LNHNV and CDR2 is YYDKDF in the germline V gene (reference sequence). The CDR3 here is CATSRVLINEKLFF. Written as DNA, the CDR3 is TGTGCCACCAGCAGAGTACTCATTAATGAAAAACTGTTTTTT.

The rearrangement joins TRBV5-1 to TRBJ2-7; perhaps TRBD1 as D (6 bases). The CDR3 loop spans 16 amino acids. Germline V lookup: CDR1 SGHRS, CDR2 YFSETQ. V was pared by 0 bases and J by 2 bases, with 15 bases between. CDR3 region: CASSLGGHRIPYEQYF. CDR3 in DNA: TGCGCCAGCAGCTTGGGGGGACACAGGATTCCCTACGAGCAGTACTTC.

The V and J genes are TRBV30 and TRBJ2-5, with TRBD2 matching over 7 bases. Unmatched junction bases numbered 9, after V lost 5 bases and J lost 6 bases. This CDR3 is built from 13 residues. CDR1 GTSNPN and CDR2 SVGIG come from the germline V gene (reference sequence). CDR3 sequence (DNA): TGTGCCTGGTCGGGACTAACTGAGAAGACCCAGTACTTC. Translating gives CAWSGLTEKTQYF.

V gene TRBV5-4 combines with J gene TRBJ2-7, with 8 bases identical to TRBD1. V shed 1 base, J shed 3 bases, and the junction held 6 bases outside the gene matches. The CDR3 consists of 15 residues. Germline loops: CDR1 SGHNT, CDR2 YYREEE (reference sequence). This chain's CDR3 is CASSLTGGRFYEQYF. As DNA, the CDR3 is TGTGCCAGCAGCTTGACAGGGGGTCGTTTCTACGAGCAGTACTTC.

The chain joins TRBV5-8 to TRBJ1-1; 7 bases map to TRBD1. V dropped 3 bases and J dropped 4; count of bases not matched to a gene: 12. The CDR3 covers 16 residues. The germline gives CDR1 SGHTS, CDR2 YDEGEE. Written as DNA, the CDR3 is TGTGCCAGCAGCTCCCCGGATACAGGGGTTAGCACTGAAGCTTTCTTT. Translated, it gives CASSSPDTGVSTEAFF.

The rearrangement links TRBV7-8 to TRBJ2-5; D remains unclear. The CDR3 runs to 15 residues. Germline CDR1 is SGHVS and CDR2 is FQNEAQ. V was cut by 6 bases and J by 1 base, with 15 bases left in between. The CDR3 loop is CASSAFRAIQETQYF. CDR3 coding DNA: TGTGCCAGCAGTGCCTTTAGAGCGATCCAAGAGACCCAGTACTTC. Filled out from reference TRBV7-8 and TRBJ2-5, the complete variable domain reads GAGVSQSPRYKVAKRGQDVALRCDPISGHVSLFWYQQALGQGPEFLTYFQNEAQLDKSGLPSDRFFAERPEGSVSTLKIQRTQQEDSAVYLCASSAFRAIQETQYFGPGTRLLVL.

CDR3 DNA sequence: TGCGCCAGCAGTGAGTCCCGGGGCTCTGGAAACACCATATATTTT. Translation: CASSESRGSGNTIYF. The chain joins TRBV10-1 to TRBJ1-3, with D uncertain. This CDR3 is built from 15 residues. CDR1 WNHNN and CDR2 SYGVQD come from the germline V gene (reference sequence). The V and J ends lost 0 bases and 0 bases respectively, with 6 bases between them.

This CDR3 reads CASSQVGSRPNYGYTF. CDR3 DNA sequence: TGCGCCAGCAGCCAAGTGGGTTCGAGGCCTAACTATGGCTACACCTTC. The V gene is TRBV4-3, the J gene TRBJ1-2; the D is unclear. V was trimmed by 1 base and J by 0 bases, leaving 12 bases between them. The CDR3 has 16 amino acids. Germline CDR1 reads LGHNA; CDR2 reads YSLEER.

The rearrangement links TRBV7-8 to TRBJ1-2; D gene unclear. Trimming stripped 5 bases from V and 4 bases from J, with 20 bases between. The length of the CDR3 is 16 residues. CDR1 is SGHVS and CDR2 is FQNEAQ in the germline V gene. The CDR3 spells CASSPTRDSGSYGYTF. Written as DNA, the CDR3 is TGTGCCAGCAGCCCGACCAGAGATTCGGGATCCTATGGCTACACCTTC.

This rearrangement joins TRBV6-5 to TRBJ2-1, with D uncertain. Trimming left V 7 bases short and J 7 bases short, with 14 bases between. The CDR3 runs 13 residues. The V gene's germline CDR1 is MNHEY and CDR2 SVGAGI. In DNA form, the CDR3 reads TGTGCCAGCACCCGAACCCCCGAGAATGAGCAGTTCTTC. Its translation: CASTRTPENEQFF.

The V gene is TRBV5-1, the J gene TRBJ1-2, with TRBD1 identical over 7 bases. Germline CDR1 reads SGHRS; CDR2 reads YFSETQ. Trimming cost V 4 bases and J 2 bases; bases outside gene matches: 8. CDR3 length: 15 residues. This CDR3 is CASSVTGPGNYGYTF. The CDR3, as DNA: TGCGCCAGCAGCGTGACAGGGCCAGGAAACTATGGCTACACCTTC.

This clone was picked up a small number of times. The chain couples TRBV10-2 to TRBJ2-1, with D perhaps TRBD2 (5 bases). Trimming shortened V by 2 bases and J by 9 bases, and 11 bases separated the two germline ends. CDR1 and CDR2 from the germline V gene are WSHSY and SAAADI. The CDR3 loop spans 13 amino acids. CDR3 bases: TGCGCCAGCAGTGAGGCCCCTGAGGGTGAGCAGTTCTTC. Protein product: CASSEAPEGEQFF.

The chain couples TRBV3-1 (or the pseudogene TRBV3-2) to TRBJ2-2; 8 bases line up with TRBD2. This CDR3 has 15 residues. The trim removed 0 bases at V and 4 bases at J, leaving 1 base unmatched. The germline V gene has CDR1 LGHDT and CDR2 YNNKEL (reference sequence). In nucleotides, the CDR3 is TGTGCCAGCAGCCAAGACCGGGGGGGCACCGGGGAGCTGTTTTTT. Translated: CASSQDRGGTGELFF.

This clone was seen a single time. The CDR3 is CASIRTGEATGWGTEAFF. The CDR3, as DNA: TGTGCCAGCATCAGGACAGGGGAGGCAACCGGGTGGGGCACTGAAGCTTTCTTT. The rearrangement joins TRBV2 to TRBJ1-1, with 9 bases matching TRBD1. V trimming: 7 bases; J trimming: 4 bases; junction bases outside the gene matches: 19. Germline CDR1 and CDR2: SNHLY and FYNNEI. The CDR3 loop spans 18 amino acids.

V and J are TRBV6-6 and TRBJ1-1; TRBD1 is a possible D gene (5 bases). V shed 4 bases and J shed 1 base, with 13 bases lying between them. CDR3 length: 15 amino acids. The germline V gene encodes CDR1 MNHNY and CDR2 SVGAGI (reference sequence). The CDR3 DNA reads TGTGCCAGCAGTTCCTCTGGGAGGGGGAACACTGAAGCTTTCTTT. As protein: CASSSSGRGNTEAFF.

The chain recombines TRBV2 with TRBJ1-1, with 9 bases aligning to TRBD1. V lost 6 bases to trimming and J lost 4 bases; unmatched junction nucleotides: 9. Per the germline V gene, CDR1 is SNHLY and CDR2 is FYNNEI. The CDR3 totals 15 residues. The CDR3 loop is CASSVEQGAGTEAFF. Written as DNA, the CDR3 is TGTGCCAGCAGCGTAGAACAGGGGGCTGGCACTGAAGCTTTCTTT.

This clone was observed a single time. The V gene is TRBV5-1, the J gene TRBJ2-3, with 16 bases that match TRBD2. This CDR3 region has 17 residues. V shed 2 bases, J shed 3 bases, and the junction held 3 bases outside the gene matches. Germline V lookup: CDR1 SGHRS, CDR2 YFSETQ. The CDR3: CASSFMGLAGGTDTQYF. CDR3 DNA sequence: TGCGCCAGCAGCTTCATGGGACTAGCGGGGGGGACAGATACGCAGTATTTT. Full variable domain (outside the CDR3, taken from reference TRBV5-1 and TRBJ2-3): KAGVTQTPRYLIKTRGQQVTLSCSPISGHRSVSWYQQTPGQGLQFLFEYFSETQRNKGNFPGRFSGRQFSNSRSEMNVSTLELGDSALYLCASSFMGLAGGTDTQYFGPGTRLTVL.

V gene TRBV5-6 combines with J gene TRBJ2-7, with D possibly TRBD1 on 6 matching bases. Trimming stripped 2 bases from V and 5 bases from J, with 11 bases between. Germline assignment: CDR1 SGHDT and CDR2 YYEEEE. This CDR3 spans 13 amino acids. Here the CDR3 DNA reads TGTGCCAGCAGCTTCAGACAGGCCCACGAGCAGTACTTC. Translating it yields CASSFRQAHEQYF.

The chain uses TRBV30 and TRBJ1-2; unclear D gene. The CDR3 covers 13 residues. Germline CDR1 and CDR2: GTSNPN and SVGIG (reference sequence). V lost 0 bases and J lost 8, with 13 bases in between. CDR3 residues: CAWSVLRGYGYTF. CDR3 in DNA: TGTGCCTGGAGTGTATTGAGAGGTTACGGCTACACCTTC.

The chain recombines TRBV21-1 with TRBJ1-5. TRBV21-1 is a pseudogene segment. The CDR3 has 14 residues. The CDR3: CASSKRGRIEPQHF. The CDR3 bases are TGTGCCAGCAGCAAAAGAGGGAGAATAGAGCCCCAGCATTTT.

This chain uses TRBV11-1 with TRBJ2-5; no clear D gene. V shed 1 base and J shed 2 bases, with 5 bases lying between them. CDR3 size: 13 residues. The V gene's germline CDR1 is SGHAT and CDR2 FQDESV (reference sequence). CDR3 sequence (DNA): TGTGCCAGCAGCTTAGACAGACAAGAGACCCAGTACTTC. Its translation is CASSLDRQETQYF.

The chain links TRBV7-2 to TRBJ1-1, with TRBD1 identical over 10 bases. Germline loops: CDR1 SGHTA, CDR2 FQGNSA. This CDR3 spans 14 amino acids. The V gene end was trimmed by 5 bases and the J gene end by 11 bases; junction bases not matched to a gene: 11. CDR3 region: CASSRPGTGVEAFF. The CDR3 region has the DNA TGTGCCAGCAGCCGTCCCGGGACAGGGGTTGAGGCTTTCTTT.

V and J are TRBV15 and TRBJ1-1; weak D call: TRBD1 (5 bases). Germline values: CDR1 LNHNV, CDR2 YYDKDF (reference sequence). The CDR3 totals 13 residues. Between the trimmed V and J ends, which lost 0 bases and 8 bases, there was a span of 10 bases. CDR3 amino acids: CATSRDPSGEAFF. The DNA for the CDR3 is TGTGCCACCAGCAGAGATCCGTCAGGGGAAGCTTTCTTT.

The CDR3 bases are TGTGCCAGCAGCCAAGGTGGGGGCCTGTTTTTT. This translates into CASSQGGGLFF. The chain employs TRBV3-1 (or the pseudogene TRBV3-2) and TRBJ1-4, with D possibly matching TRBD1 (6 bases). The length of the CDR3 is 11 residues. CDR1 is LGHDT, CDR2 YNNKEL, per germline (reference sequence). V dropped 1 base and J dropped 14 bases, with 8 bases sitting between them.